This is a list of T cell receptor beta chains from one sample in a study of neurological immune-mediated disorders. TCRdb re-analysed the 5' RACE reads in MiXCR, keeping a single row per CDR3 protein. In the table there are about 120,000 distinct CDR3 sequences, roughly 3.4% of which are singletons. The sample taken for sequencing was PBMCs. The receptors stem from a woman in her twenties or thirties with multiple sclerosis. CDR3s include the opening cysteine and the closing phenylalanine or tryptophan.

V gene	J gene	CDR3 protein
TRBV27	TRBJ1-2	CASGPRGPLYGYTF
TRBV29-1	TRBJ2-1	CSVEETSSYNEQFF
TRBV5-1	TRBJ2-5	CASSWSGETETQYF
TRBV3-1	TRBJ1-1	CASSQTIALTEAFF
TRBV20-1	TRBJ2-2	CSARPRERGTGELFF
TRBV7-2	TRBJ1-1	CASSLAPGQGRPAFF
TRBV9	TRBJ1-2	CASSVGSGADGYTF
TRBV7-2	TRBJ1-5	CASSPGGQGIQPQHF
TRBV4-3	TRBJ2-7	CASSQRVRDEQYF
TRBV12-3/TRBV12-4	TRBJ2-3	CASTLQLAGTDTQYF
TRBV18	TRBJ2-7	CASSPDSGREQYF
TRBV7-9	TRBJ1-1	CASSPRQGRGEAFF
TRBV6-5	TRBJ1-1	CASSYNGVRTEAFF
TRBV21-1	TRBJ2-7	CASSTNNRQSEGEQYF